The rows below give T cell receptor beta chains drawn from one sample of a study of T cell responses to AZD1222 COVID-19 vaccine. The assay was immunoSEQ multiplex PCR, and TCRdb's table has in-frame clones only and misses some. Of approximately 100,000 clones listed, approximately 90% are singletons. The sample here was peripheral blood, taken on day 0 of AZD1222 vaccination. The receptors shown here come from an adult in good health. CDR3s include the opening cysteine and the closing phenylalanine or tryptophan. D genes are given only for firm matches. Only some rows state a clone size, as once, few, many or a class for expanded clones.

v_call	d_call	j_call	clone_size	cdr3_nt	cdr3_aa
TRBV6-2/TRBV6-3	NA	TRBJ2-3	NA	TGTGCCAGCAGTCCCGCCCGCGGGGGCACAGATACGCAGTATTTT	CASSPARGGTDTQYF
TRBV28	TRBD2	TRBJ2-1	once	TGTGCCAGCAGTATTCTTAGCGGGAGGGCCAATGAGCAGTTCTTC	CASSILSGRANEQFF
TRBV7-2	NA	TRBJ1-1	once	TGTGCCAGCAGCTTAGAGGGACGAGTGGGAAGGAACACTGAAGCTTTCTTT	CASSLEGRVGRNTEAFF
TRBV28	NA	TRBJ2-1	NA	TGTGCCAACCAGGGCTATGAGCAGTTCTTC	CANQGYEQFF
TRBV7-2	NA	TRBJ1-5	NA	TGTGCCAGCAGCTTATCCGCCATTGGCAATCAGCCCCAGCATTTT	CASSLSAIGNQPQHF
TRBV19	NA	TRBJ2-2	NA	TGTGCCAGTAGTTCCTTAGCAACCGGGGAGCTGTTTTTT	CASSSLATGELFF
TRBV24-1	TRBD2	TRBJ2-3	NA	TGTGCCACCGAGCAAGGGACTAGCGGGAGGGCCAACACAGATACGCAGTATTTT	CATEQGTSGRANTDTQYF
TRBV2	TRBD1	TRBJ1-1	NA	TGTGCCAGCAGTCAGGGGGAGGCCACTGAAGCTTTCTTT	CASSQGEATEAFF
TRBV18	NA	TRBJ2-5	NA	TGTGCCAGCTCACCAACGACAGAAGAGACCCAGTACTTC	CASSPTTEETQYF
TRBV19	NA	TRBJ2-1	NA	TGTGCCACCAGAAGACAGAGCTCCTACAATGAGCAGTTCTTC	CATRRQSSYNEQFF
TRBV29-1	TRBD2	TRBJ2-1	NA	TGCAGCGTTGGATCTAGCGGGAGCTCCTACAATGAGCAGTTCTTC	CSVGSSGSSYNEQFF
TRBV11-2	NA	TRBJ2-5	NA	TGTGCCAGCAGCATAGGGGTCAAAGAGACCCAGTACTTC	CASSIGVKETQYF
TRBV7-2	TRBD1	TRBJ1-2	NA	TGTGCCAGCAGGGTTGGGACAGGGAGGGATGGGGGCTACACCTTC	CASRVGTGRDGGYTF
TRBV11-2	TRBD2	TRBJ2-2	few	TGTGCCAGCAGAGCCGGACGACTAGCGGGAGGCTTTCTCACCGGGGAGCTGTTTTTT	CASRAGRLAGGFLTGELFF
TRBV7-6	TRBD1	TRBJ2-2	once	TGTGCCAGCAGCTTAGTTGGGACAGGCGGGGAGCTGTTTTTT	CASSLVGTGGELFF
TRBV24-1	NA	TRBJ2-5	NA	TGTGCCACCAGTGATTTAGGGCCCCAGGAGACCCAGTACTTC	CATSDLGPQETQYF
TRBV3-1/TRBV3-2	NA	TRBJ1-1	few	TGTGCCAGCAGCCACGGGGGCGGCACTGAAGCTTTCTTT	CASSHGGGTEAFF
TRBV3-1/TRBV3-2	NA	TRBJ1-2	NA	TGTGCCAGCAGCCAAGATCGGCAGATTACTAACTATGGCTACACCTTC	CASSQDRQITNYGYTF
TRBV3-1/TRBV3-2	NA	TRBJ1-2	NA	TGTGCCAGCACCCACCAAGGGACCCTTCCGGATGGCTACACCTTC	CASTHQGTLPDGYTF
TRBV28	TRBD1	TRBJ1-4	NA	TGTGCCAGCAGTGGGGGGACAGGGGACAAAAAACTGTTTTTT	CASSGGTGDKKLFF
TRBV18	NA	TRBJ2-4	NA	TGTGCCAGCTCACCACCGGTAGCGCTAGCCAAAAACATTCAGTACTTC	CASSPPVALAKNIQYF
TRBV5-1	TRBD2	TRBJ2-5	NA	TGCGCCAGCAGCTGGGACCCGGGGGGGTTGCAAGAGACCCAGTACTTC	CASSWDPGGLQETQYF